The 29 T cell receptor beta chains reported below all come from one sample, sequenced in a study of T-cell memory formation after mild COVID-19. TCRdb redid the calling of the 5' RACE reads with MiXCR, one entry per CDR3 protein. Of over 450,000 distinct CDR3 sequences in the sample, about 20% were seen once. The sample consisted of PBMCs or a T cell subset sorted from them (not recorded which). The receptors stem from an adult woman who had mild COVID-19 (a few samples of this study predate the infection). Cell type and time point are not known.

V is TRBV7-6 and J is TRBJ2-5; 11 bases line up with TRBD1. The V segment lost 4 bases and the J segment 6 bases; nucleotides outside the gene matches: 7. CDR1 SGHVS and CDR2 FNYEAQ come from the germline V gene. This CDR3 comprises 15 residues. The DNA of the CDR3 is TGTGCCAGCAGCTCGAGGACAGGGGGCGCCCAGACCCAGTACTTC. This gives the protein CASSSRTGGAQTQYF.

This clonotype occurred a few times. This chain connects TRBV18 to TRBJ1-1; unclear D gene. Germline V gene sequence: CDR1 KGHSH, CDR2 LQKENI. Trimming shortened V by 3 bases and J by 0 bases, and 8 bases separated the two germline ends. CDR3 size: 14 residues. The DNA for the CDR3 is TGTGCCAGCTCACCGGCGTGGATGAACACTGAAGCTTTCTTT. Its protein product is CASSPAWMNTEAFF.

This clonotype has just one count. The chain recombines TRBV4-1 with TRBJ2-3, with no clear D. The CDR3 sequence is 12 residues long. Germline V gene lookup returns CDR1 MGHRA and CDR2 YSYEKL. Trimming shortened V by 1 base and J by 9 bases, and 8 bases separated the two germline ends. CDR3 amino acids: CASSQGIYTQYF. The CDR3 nucleotides read TGCGCCAGCAGCCAAGGCATATACACGCAGTATTTT.

This clonotype has only a few counts. The J gene is TRBJ2-3, the V gene TRBV7-9, with D unresolved. CDR1 is SEHNR and CDR2 is FQNEAQ in the germline V gene (reference sequence). V dropped 0 bases and J dropped 0 bases, with 10 bases sitting between them. The CDR3 totals 16 residues. The CDR3 protein is CASSLARGTSTDTQYF. The CDR3 coding sequence is TGTGCCAGCAGCTTAGCCCGTGGAACCAGCACAGATACGCAGTATTTT. Full variable domain (remainder filled in from reference TRBV7-9 and TRBJ2-3): DTGVSQNPRHKITKRGQNVTFRCDPISEHNRLYWYRQTLGQGPEFLTYFQNEAQLEKSRLLSDRFSAERPKGSFSTLEIQRTEQGDSAMYLCASSLARGTSTDTQYFGPGTRLTVL.

The chain links TRBV4-1 to TRBJ2-7, with a weak D call TRBD2 (5 bases). The length of the CDR3 is 15 residues. Germline-derived CDR1 and CDR2 are MGHRA and YSYEKL. V was shortened by 0 bases and J by 0 bases, with 9 bases between the two germline ends. The CDR3 DNA reads TGCGCCAGCAGCCAAGATGTCCGGGACTCCTACGAGCAGTACTTC. Amino acid sequence: CASSQDVRDSYEQYF.

The CDR3 DNA reads TGTGCCATCAGTGACCCCTCAAACACCATATATTTT. This sequence encodes CAISDPSNTIYF. The gene calls are TRBV10-3 and TRBJ1-3, with D unresolved. Germline V gives CDR1 ENHRY, CDR2 SYGVKD. Trimming took off 3 bases at V and 6 bases at J, with 6 bases between the two ends. The CDR3 has 12 residues.

The chain recombines TRBV10-3 with TRBJ1-2; tentative D call: TRBD1 (6 bases). The V gene's germline CDR1 is ENHRY and CDR2 SYGVKD. V was shortened by 6 bases and J by 8 bases, with 25 bases between the two germline ends. There are 16 residues in the CDR3. The CDR3 nucleotides read TGTGCCATCAGCGAGGATCGGCGAGGGGGAGTCAGGGGCTACACCTTC. This translates into CAISEDRRGGVRGYTF.

This clonotype appeared a few times. The chain uses TRBV27 and TRBJ2-2; 9 bases are a match to TRBD2. V gave up 3 bases and J gave up 5 bases; unmatched junction bases: 7. Germline-derived CDR1 and CDR2 are MNHEY and SMNVEV (reference sequence). CDR3 length: 16 residues. In DNA form, the CDR3 reads TGTGCCAGCAGTTTTAAGGCAGCGGGAGGAACCGGGGAGCTGTTTTTT. Its translation: CASSFKAAGGTGELFF.

This clonotype was detected once. The genes are TRBV6-5 and TRBJ2-3; D possibly corresponds to TRBD2 (6 bases). Germline V lookup: CDR1 MNHEY, CDR2 SVGAGI. The CDR3 contains 15 residues. Trimming pared 4 bases from V and 5 bases from J, leaving 16 bases between. CDR3 amino acids: CASSSRLGLRDTQYF. The CDR3 coding sequence is TGTGCCAGCAGTTCCCGACTAGGACTGAGAGATACGCAGTATTTT.

This clonotype was detected only a few times. The J gene is TRBJ2-2, the V gene TRBV29-1; D is undetermined. The V gene lost 4 bases and the J gene lost 6 bases, with 9 bases spanning the gap. CDR1 is SQVTM, CDR2 ANQGSEA, per germline. The CDR3 has 12 amino acids. CDR3 sequence reads: CSVATVPGELFF. CDR3 coding DNA: TGCAGCGTTGCCACAGTACCCGGGGAGCTGTTTTTT.

This clonotype came up a few times. This chain uses TRBV3-1 with TRBJ2-7; the match to TRBD2 covers 7 bases. J gave up 6 bases and V 4 bases, and 6 bases lay outside the gene matches. There are 13 residues in the CDR3. Germline lookup yields CDR1 LGHDT and CDR2 YNNKEL (reference sequence). In DNA, the CDR3 is TGTGCCAGCAGCCTCGAAGGGGAGGGCGAGCAGTACTTC. Its translation: CASSLEGEGEQYF.

There are a few counts of this clonotype. The chain is built from TRBV29-1 and TRBJ2-1; 9 bases are shared with TRBD2. V lost 4 bases, J lost 4 bases, and 5 bases stayed unmatched. Germline V gives CDR1 SQVTM, CDR2 ANQGSEA. This CDR3 is built from 14 residues. The CDR3 loop reads CSVARSGRYNEQFF. CDR3 coding DNA: TGCAGCGTTGCTAGGAGCGGGAGGTACAATGAGCAGTTCTTC.

Written as DNA, the CDR3 is TGTGCCAGCAGGGTCGGGGGACAGGGAGGACAGCCCCAGCATTTT. Encoded protein: CASRVGGQGGQPQHF. The chain carries TRBV6-1 and TRBJ1-5; TRBD1 matches at 9 bases. After removal of 6 bases from V and 7 bases from J, the junction contained 10 bases not matched to a gene. From germline, CDR1 is MNHNS and CDR2 SASEGT. CDR3 length: 15 residues.

The chain combines TRBV7-8 with TRBJ2-5; D is perhaps TRBD2 (5 bases). Germline V gene lookup returns CDR1 SGHVS and CDR2 FQNEAQ. The CDR3 loop spans 15 amino acids. V was trimmed by 5 bases and J by 7 bases, leaving 20 bases between them. CDR3: CASSRSRTAKGTQYF. CDR3 nucleotide sequence: TGTGCCAGCAGCCGCTCGAGGACTGCCAAGGGGACCCAGTACTTC.

The rearrangement uses TRBV11-3 and TRBJ2-1, with D unclear. V shed 4 bases and J shed 3 bases, with 10 bases lying between them. Germline V gives CDR1 SGHNT, CDR2 YENEEA. This CDR3 contains 14 residues. The chain's CDR3 is CASSSVSGYNEQFF. CDR3 DNA: TGTGCCAGCAGCTCCGTTTCCGGCTACAATGAGCAGTTCTTC.

This clonotype was seen only a few times. This chain links TRBV9 with TRBJ2-5; D perhaps matches TRBD1 (6 bases). The CDR3 loop spans 18 amino acids. Trimming cost V 0 bases and J 5 bases, with 23 bases left between them. Germline-derived CDR1 and CDR2 are SGDLS and YYNGEE. The CDR3 loop reads CASSVGQITGGGKETQYF. CDR3 in DNA: TGTGCCAGCAGCGTAGGCCAAATAACAGGTGGGGGCAAGGAGACCCAGTACTTC.

The chain is built from TRBV29-1 and TRBJ1-2; the match to TRBD1 covers 9 bases. The CDR3 contains 15 residues. Germline CDR1 reads SQVTM; CDR2 reads ANQGSEA. V lost 4 bases, J lost 0 bases, and 6 bases stayed unmatched. This CDR3 reads CSVGDRARANYGYTF. Here the CDR3 DNA reads TGCAGCGTTGGGGACAGGGCAAGAGCTAACTATGGCTACACCTTC.

This clonotype was seen only a few times. The rearrangement links TRBV9 to TRBJ2-2, with TRBD1 matching over 7 bases. Trimming took 2 bases from V and 0 from J; bases not matched to a gene: 4. CDR3 length: 16 residues. Germline V gene lookup returns CDR1 SGDLS and CDR2 YYNGEE. The CDR3 loop is CASSVNRGPNTGELFF. DNA for the CDR3: TGTGCCAGCAGCGTGAACAGGGGTCCGAACACCGGGGAGCTGTTTTTT.

This clonotype turned up a few times. Written as DNA, the CDR3 is TGTGCCAGCAGGGGTTGGGCCAATGAGCAGTTCTTC. This gives the protein CASRGWANEQFF. The chain joins TRBV5-8 to TRBJ2-1, with D hard to call. Germline values: CDR1 SGHTS, CDR2 YDEGEE. This CDR3 region has 12 residues. V lost 5 bases and J 6 bases, leaving 9 bases between the germline ends.

This clonotype occurred a few times. V is TRBV9 and J is TRBJ1-4; perhaps TRBD1 as D (5 bases). CDR1 and CDR2 from the germline V gene are SGDLS and YYNGEE. This CDR3 comprises 15 residues. Trimming stripped 0 bases from V and 7 bases from J, with 13 bases between. CDR3 amino acids: CASSVGRGRLEKLFF. CDR3 bases: TGTGCCAGCAGCGTAGGAAGGGGAAGACTTGAAAAACTGTTTTTT.

In its sample, this clonotype was seen many times. The chain couples TRBV2 to TRBJ2-5; D is unresolved. Germline CDR1 reads SNHLY; CDR2 reads FYNNEI. V lost 1 base, J lost 5 bases, and 8 bases lay in between. The CDR3 is made up of 13 amino acids. CDR3 loop: CASSEGVGETQYF. CDR3 nucleotide sequence: TGTGCCAGCAGTGAAGGGGTAGGGGAGACCCAGTACTTC.

This chain links TRBV10-3 with TRBJ1-1; no definite D call. The CDR3 consists of 12 residues. V was clipped by 6 bases and J by 2 bases, with 7 bases between them. Germline V gives CDR1 ENHRY, CDR2 SYGVKD. CDR3 nucleotides: TGTGCCATCAGGAGAACTAACACTGAAGCTTTCTTT. Protein sequence: CAIRRTNTEAFF.

The genes are TRBV3-1 and TRBJ1-5; 7 nucleotides agree with TRBD1. Trimming removed 1 base from V and 3 bases from J; junction bases left unmatched: 3. This CDR3 is 15 amino acids long. Germline V gene data show CDR1 as LGHDT and CDR2 as YNNKEL (reference sequence). In DNA form, the CDR3 reads TGTGCCAGCAGCCAAGGGGGGACAGTCAATCAGCCCCAGCATTTT. It specifies CASSQGGTVNQPQHF.

The chain links TRBV7-2 to TRBJ2-6; D gene uncertain. From germline, CDR1 is SGHTA and CDR2 FQGNSA. With 5 bases removed from V and 3 bases from J, the gap between germline ends came to 8 bases. CDR3 length: 14 amino acids. The CDR3 DNA reads TGTGCCAGCAGCCCCCGCATTGGGGCCAACGTCCTGACTTTC. Protein product: CASSPRIGANVLTF.

The chain joins TRBV27 to TRBJ2-1; 10 bases match TRBD1. The CDR3 covers 12 residues. V lost 6 bases and J lost 15; bases outside the gene matches: 8. Germline-derived CDR1 and CDR2 are MNHEY and SMNVEV (reference sequence). CDR3 nucleotides: TGTGCCAGCAGCCGACCGGGACAGGGGCCGTTCTTC. Its translation is CASSRPGQGPFF.

On this clonotype itself: A read error may account for a junction end that differs from germline. The chain uses TRBV18 and TRBJ2-5, with D possibly being TRBD1 (6 bases). The CDR3 loop spans 15 amino acids. CDR1 is KGHSH and CDR2 is LQKENI in the germline V gene. The CDR3 nucleotides read TGTGCCAGCTCACCACGCACAGGGTGGAGAGAGACCCGGTACTTC. Encoded protein: CASSPRTGWRETRYF.

The chain carries TRBV2 and TRBJ2-5; 10 bases agree with TRBD1. The J segment lost 14 bases and the V segment lost 6 bases, leaving 9 bases of the junction unmatched. Germline V gene lookup returns CDR1 SNHLY and CDR2 FYNNEI. This CDR3 comprises 12 residues. CDR3 DNA sequence: TGTGCCAGCAGACAACCGGGACAGGGGAAATACTTC. It is translated as CASRQPGQGKYF. The full variable domain, its missing parts supplied by reference TRBV2 and TRBJ2-5, is EPEVTQTPSHQVTQMGQEVILRCVPISNHLYFYWYRQILGQKVEFLVSFYNNEISEKSEIFDDQFSVERPDGSNFTLKIRSTKLEDSAMYFCASRQPGQGKYFGPGTRLLVL.

This chain joins TRBV20-1 and TRBJ2-1; 12 bases are a match to TRBD1. The germline V gene has CDR1 DFQATT and CDR2 SNEGSKA (reference sequence). The CDR3 runs 14 residues. V lost 2 bases to trimming and J lost 6 bases; unmatched junction nucleotides: 2. CDR3 DNA sequence: TGCAGTGCTAGAACGGGACAGGGGGCCAATGAGCAGTTCTTC. Protein product: CSARTGQGANEQFF.

The genes are TRBV6-5 and TRBJ1-1, with no clear D. The V gene lost 3 bases and the J gene lost 8 bases, with 10 bases spanning the gap. Germline CDR1 and CDR2: MNHEY and SVGAGI. The CDR3 contains 12 residues. The CDR3 region is CASSYPGREAFF. CDR3 sequence (DNA): TGTGCCAGCAGTTATCCGGGCAGGGAAGCTTTCTTT.